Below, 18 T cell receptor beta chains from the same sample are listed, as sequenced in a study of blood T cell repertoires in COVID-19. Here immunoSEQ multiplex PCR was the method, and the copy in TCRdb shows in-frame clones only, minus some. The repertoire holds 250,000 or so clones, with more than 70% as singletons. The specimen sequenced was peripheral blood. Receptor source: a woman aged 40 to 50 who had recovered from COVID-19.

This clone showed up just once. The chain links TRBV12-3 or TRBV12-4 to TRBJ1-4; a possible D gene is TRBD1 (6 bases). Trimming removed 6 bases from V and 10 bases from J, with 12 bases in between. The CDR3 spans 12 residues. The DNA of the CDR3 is TGTGCCAGCAGGGGGACACTTGGAAAACTGTTTTTT. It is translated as CASRGTLGKLFF.

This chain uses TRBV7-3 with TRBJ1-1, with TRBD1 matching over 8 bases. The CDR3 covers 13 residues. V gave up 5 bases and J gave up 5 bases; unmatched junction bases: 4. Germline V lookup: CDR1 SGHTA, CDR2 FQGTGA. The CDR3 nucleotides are TGTGCCAGCAGCCGGACAGGGTTGACTGAAGCTTTCTTT. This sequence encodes CASSRTGLTEAFF.

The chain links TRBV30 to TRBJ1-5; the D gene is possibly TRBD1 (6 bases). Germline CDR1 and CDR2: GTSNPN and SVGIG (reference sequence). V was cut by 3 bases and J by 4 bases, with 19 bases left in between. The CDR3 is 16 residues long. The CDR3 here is CAWSAGGALTNQPQHF. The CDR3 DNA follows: TGTGCCTGGAGCGCCGGGGGGGCACTTACTAATCAGCCCCAGCATTTT.

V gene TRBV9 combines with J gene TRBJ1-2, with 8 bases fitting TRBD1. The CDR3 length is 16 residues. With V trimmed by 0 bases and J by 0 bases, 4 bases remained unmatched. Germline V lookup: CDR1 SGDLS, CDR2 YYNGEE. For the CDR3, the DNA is TGTGCCAGCAGCGTAGGGTCGGGACAGGCTAACTATGGCTACACCTTC. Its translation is CASSVGSGQANYGYTF.

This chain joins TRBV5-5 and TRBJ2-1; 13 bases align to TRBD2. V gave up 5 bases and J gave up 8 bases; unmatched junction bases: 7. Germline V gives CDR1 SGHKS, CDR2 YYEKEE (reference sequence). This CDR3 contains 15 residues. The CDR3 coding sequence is TGTGCCAGCAGTTCCGGGACTAGCGGGATCTATGAGCAGTTCTTC. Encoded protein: CASSSGTSGIYEQFF.

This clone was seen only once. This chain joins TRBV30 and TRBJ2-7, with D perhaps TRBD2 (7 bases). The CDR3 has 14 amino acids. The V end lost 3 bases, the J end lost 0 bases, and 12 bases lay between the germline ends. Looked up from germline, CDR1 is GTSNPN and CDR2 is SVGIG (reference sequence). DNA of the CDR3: TGTGCCTGGAGGGGGGCGGGAGCCTCCTACGAGCAGTACGTC. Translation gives CAWRGAGASYEQYV.

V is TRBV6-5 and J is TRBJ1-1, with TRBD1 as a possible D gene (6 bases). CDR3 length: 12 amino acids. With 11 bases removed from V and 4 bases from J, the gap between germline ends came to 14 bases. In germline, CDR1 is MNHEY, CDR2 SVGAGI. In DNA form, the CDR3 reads TGTGCCGCAGGGGTTGGTGGCACTGAAGCTTTCTTT. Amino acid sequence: CAAGVGGTEAFF.

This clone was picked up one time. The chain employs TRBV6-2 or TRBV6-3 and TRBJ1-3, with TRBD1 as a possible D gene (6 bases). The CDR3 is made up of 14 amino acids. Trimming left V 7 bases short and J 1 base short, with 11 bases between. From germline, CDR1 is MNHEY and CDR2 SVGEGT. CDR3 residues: CASNPGQSGNTIYF. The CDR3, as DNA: TGTGCCAGCAACCCCGGACAGTCTGGAAACACCATATATTTT.

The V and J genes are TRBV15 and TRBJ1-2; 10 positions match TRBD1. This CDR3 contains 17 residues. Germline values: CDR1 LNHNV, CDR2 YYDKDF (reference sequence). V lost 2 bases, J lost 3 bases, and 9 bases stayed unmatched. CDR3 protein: CATSRPGTGEEYYGYTF. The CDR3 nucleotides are TGTGCCACCAGCAGACCCGGGACAGGGGAAGAATACTATGGCTACACCTTC.

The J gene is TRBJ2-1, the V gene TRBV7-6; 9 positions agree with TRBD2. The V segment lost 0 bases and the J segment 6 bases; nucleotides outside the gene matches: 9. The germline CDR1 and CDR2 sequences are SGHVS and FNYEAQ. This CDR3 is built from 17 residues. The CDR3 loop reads CASSLAPPSGAVNEQFF. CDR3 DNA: TGTGCCAGCAGCTTAGCGCCCCCTAGCGGGGCCGTCAATGAGCAGTTCTTC.

CDR3 nucleotide sequence: TGTGCCAGCAGTTTTGGCGGGGTTGGGGCCAACGTCCTGACTTTC. It codes for CASSFGGVGANVLTF. This chain links TRBV27 with TRBJ2-6, with D maybe TRBD2 (6 bases). The CDR3 runs to 15 residues. CDR1 and CDR2 (germline): MNHEY, SMNVEV (reference sequence). Deletions cut 3 bases from V and 3 bases from J, with 9 bases between.

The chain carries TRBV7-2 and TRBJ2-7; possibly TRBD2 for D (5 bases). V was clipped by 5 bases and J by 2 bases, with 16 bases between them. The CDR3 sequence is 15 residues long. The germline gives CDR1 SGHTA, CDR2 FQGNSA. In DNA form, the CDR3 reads TGTGCCAGCAGCCCCTTTGGAGCGGTACCCTACGAGCAGTACTTC. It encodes CASSPFGAVPYEQYF.

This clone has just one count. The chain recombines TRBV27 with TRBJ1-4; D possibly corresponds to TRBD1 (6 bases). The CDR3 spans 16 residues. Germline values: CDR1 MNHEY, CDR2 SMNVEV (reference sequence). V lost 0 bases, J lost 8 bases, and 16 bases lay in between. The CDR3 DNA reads TGTGCCAGCAGTTTATCCCCCCGGCGGGGGCGCGAAAAACTGTTTTTT. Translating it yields CASSLSPRRGREKLFF.

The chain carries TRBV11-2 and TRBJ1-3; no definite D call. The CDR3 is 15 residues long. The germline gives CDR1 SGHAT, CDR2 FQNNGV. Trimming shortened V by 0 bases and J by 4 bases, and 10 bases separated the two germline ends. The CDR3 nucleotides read TGTGCCAGCAGCTTAGACGTGGGCTCAGGAAACACCATATATTTT. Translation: CASSLDVGSGNTIYF. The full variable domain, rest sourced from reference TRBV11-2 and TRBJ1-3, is EAGVAQSPRYKIIEKRQSVAFWCNPISGHATLYWYQQILGQGPKLLIQFQNNGVVDDSQLPKDRFSAERLKGVDSTLKIQPAKLEDSAVYLCASSLDVGSGNTIYFGEGSWLTVV.

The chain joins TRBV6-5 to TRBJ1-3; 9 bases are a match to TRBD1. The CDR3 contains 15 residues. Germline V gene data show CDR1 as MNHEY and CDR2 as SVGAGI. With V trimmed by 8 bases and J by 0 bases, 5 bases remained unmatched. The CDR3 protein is CASGQGPPSGNTIYF. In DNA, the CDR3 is TGTGCCAGCGGACAGGGGCCTCCCTCTGGAAACACCATATATTTT.

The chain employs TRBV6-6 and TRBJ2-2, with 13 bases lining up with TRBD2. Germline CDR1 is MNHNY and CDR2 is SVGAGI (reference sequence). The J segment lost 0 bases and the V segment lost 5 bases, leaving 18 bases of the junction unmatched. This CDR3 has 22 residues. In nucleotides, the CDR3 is TGTGCCAGCAGTCGTCACCCAGGACTAGCGGGAGCCAGGTTCGCGAACACCGGGGAGCTGTTTTTT. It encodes CASSRHPGLAGARFANTGELFF.

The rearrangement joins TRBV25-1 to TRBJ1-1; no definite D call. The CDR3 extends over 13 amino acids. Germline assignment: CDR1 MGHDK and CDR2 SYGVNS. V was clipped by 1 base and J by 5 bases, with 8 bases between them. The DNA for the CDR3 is TGTGCCAGCAGTGAATTCGGGTCGACTGAAGCTTTCTTT. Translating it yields CASSEFGSTEAFF.

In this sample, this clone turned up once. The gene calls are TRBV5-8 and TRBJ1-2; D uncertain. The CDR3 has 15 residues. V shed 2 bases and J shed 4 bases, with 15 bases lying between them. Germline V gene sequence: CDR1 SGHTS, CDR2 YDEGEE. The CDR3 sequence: CASSFGEGPFYGYTF. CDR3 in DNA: TGTGCCAGCAGCTTTGGGGAGGGCCCCTTCTATGGCTACACCTTC. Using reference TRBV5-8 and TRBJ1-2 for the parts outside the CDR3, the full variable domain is EAGVTQSPTHLIKTRGQQATLRCSPISGHTSVYWYQQALGLGLQFLLWYDEGEERNRGNFPPRFSGRQFPNYSSELNVNALELEDSALYLCASSFGEGPFYGYTFGSGTRLTVV.